This T cell receptor (beta chain) was sequenced for a study of T cells in Graves' hyperthyroidism and ophthalmopathy. Study context: Blood from the periphery was taken at initial diagnosis, before any treatment. Findings and caveats of the study: Prediction of ophthalmopathy progression came a median around 6 months pre-onset.

A patient was excluded if there was uncontrolled infection, other autoimmune disease, pregnancy or lactation. Each diagnosis was grounded in clinical symptoms, serum thyroxine and TRAb, thyroid ultrasound, and orbital computed tomography. Points on this clonotype: The antigen is not known.

TCR beta CDR3 regions were amplified from RNA transcripts. Primed by the HTBI set, a first-round RT-PCR was run on the TCR CDR3. TCRdb re-derived calls from the multiplex PCR reads in MiXCR, one entry per CDR3 protein. The table has 370,000 or so distinct CDR3 sequences, roughly 12% seen once; the top ten hold around 21%. V shed 4 bases and J 7 bases; nucleotides not matched to a gene: 10. Germline V gene sequence: CDR1 SGHRS, CDR2 YFSETQ. The CDR3 is 14 amino acids. The receptor comes from a man in his thirties or forties with Graves' hyperthyroidism that later progressed to Graves' ophthalmopathy. The sequenced material came from blood. The V and J genes are TRBV5-1 and TRBJ1-1, with TRBD1 identical over 7 bases. The CDR3 DNA is TGCGCCAGCAGCCCCCCAGACAGGGTGGTTGAAGCTTTCTTT. Protein sequence: CASSPPDRVVEAFF. Variable domain in full (rest from reference TRBV5-1 and TRBJ1-1): KAGVTQTPRYLIKTRGQQVTLSCSPISGHRSVSWYQQTPGQGLQFLFEYFSETQRNKGNFPGRFSGRQFSNSRSEMNVSTLELGDSALYLCASSPPDRVVEAFFGQGTRLTVV.